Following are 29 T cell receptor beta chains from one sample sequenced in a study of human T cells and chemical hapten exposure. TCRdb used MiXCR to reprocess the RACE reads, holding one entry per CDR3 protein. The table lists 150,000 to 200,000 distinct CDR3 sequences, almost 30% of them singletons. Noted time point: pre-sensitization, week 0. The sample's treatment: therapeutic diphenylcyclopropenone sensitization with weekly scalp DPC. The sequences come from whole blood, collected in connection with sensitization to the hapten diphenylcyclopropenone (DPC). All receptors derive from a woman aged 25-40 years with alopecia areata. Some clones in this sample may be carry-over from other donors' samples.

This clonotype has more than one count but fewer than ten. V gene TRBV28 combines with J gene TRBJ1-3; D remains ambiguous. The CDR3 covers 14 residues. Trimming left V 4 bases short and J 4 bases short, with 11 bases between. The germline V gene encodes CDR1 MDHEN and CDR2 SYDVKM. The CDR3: CASSSPGSGNTIYF. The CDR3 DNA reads TGTGCCAGCAGTTCCCCGGGGTCAGGAAACACCATATATTTT.

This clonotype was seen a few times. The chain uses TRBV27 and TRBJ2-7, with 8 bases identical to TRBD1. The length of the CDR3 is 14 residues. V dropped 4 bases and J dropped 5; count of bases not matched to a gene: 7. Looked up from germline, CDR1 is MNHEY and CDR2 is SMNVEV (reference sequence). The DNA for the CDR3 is TGTGCCAGCAGTTCCCGGCAGGGGGCTCACGAGCAGTACTTC. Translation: CASSSRQGAHEQYF.

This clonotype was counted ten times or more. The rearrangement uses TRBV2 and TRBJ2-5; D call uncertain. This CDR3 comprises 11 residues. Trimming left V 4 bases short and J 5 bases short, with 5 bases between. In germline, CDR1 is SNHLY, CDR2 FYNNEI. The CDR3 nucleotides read TGTGCCAGCAGTGTCCTGGAGACCCAGTACTTC. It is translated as CASSVLETQYF.

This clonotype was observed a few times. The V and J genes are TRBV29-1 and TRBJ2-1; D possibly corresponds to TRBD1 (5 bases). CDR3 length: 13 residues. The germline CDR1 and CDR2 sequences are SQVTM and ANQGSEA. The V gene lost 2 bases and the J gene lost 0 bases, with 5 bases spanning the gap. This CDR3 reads CSVETGSYNEQFF. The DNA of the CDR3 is TGCAGCGTTGAAACAGGCTCCTACAATGAGCAGTTCTTC.

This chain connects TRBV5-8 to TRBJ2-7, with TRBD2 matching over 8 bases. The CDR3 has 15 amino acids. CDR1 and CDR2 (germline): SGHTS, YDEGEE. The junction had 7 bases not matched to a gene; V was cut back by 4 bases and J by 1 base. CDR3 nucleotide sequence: TGTGCCAGCAGCCCGACTAGCGAAGGTTCCTACGAGCAGTACTTC. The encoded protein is CASSPTSEGSYEQYF.

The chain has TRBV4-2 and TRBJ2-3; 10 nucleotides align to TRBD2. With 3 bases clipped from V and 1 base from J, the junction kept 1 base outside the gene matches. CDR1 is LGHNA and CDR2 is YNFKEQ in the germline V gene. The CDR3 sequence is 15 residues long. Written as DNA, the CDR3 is TGTGCCAGCAGCCACGGGACTAGCGGCACAGATACGCAGTATTTT. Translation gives CASSHGTSGTDTQYF.

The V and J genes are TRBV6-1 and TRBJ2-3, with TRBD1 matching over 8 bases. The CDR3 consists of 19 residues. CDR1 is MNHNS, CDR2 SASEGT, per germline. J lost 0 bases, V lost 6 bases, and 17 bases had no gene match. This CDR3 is CASRHQGAGRLSSTDTQYF. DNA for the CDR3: TGTGCCAGCAGGCACCAGGGGGCCGGGCGGCTATCTAGCACAGATACGCAGTATTTT.

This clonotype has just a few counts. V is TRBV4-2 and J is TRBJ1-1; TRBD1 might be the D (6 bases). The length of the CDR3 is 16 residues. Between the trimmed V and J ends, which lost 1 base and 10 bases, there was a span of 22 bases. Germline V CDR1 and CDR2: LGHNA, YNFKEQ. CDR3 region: CASSQGNTGWARGAFF. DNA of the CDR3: TGTGCCAGCAGCCAAGGCAACACAGGGTGGGCCCGGGGAGCTTTCTTT.

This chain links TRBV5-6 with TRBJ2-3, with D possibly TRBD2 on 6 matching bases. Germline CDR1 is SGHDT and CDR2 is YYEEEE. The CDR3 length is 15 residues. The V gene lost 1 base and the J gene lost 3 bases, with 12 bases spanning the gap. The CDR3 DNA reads TGTGCCAGCAGCTTGCACGGGGGTAGTACAGATACGCAGTATTTT. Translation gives CASSLHGGSTDTQYF. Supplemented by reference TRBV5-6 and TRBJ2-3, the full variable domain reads DAGVTQSPTHLIKTRGQQVTLRCSPKSGHDTVSWYQQALGQGPQFIFQYYEEEERQRGNFPDRFSGHQFPNYSSELNVNALLLGDSALYLCASSLHGGSTDTQYFGPGTRLTVL.

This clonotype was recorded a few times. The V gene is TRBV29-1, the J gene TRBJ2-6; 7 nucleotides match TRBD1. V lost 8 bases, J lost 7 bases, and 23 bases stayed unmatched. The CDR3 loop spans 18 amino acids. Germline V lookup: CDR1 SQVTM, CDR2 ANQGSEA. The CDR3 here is CSYPGQALKGTTANVLTF. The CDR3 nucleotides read TGCAGCTACCCAGGACAGGCACTCAAGGGCACCACAGCCAACGTCCTGACTTTC.

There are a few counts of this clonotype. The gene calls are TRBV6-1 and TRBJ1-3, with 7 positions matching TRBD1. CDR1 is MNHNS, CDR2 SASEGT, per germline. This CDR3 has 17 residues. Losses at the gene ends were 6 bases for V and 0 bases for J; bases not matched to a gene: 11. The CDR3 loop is CASSTGTAISSGNTIYF. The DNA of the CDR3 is TGTGCCAGCAGCACCGGGACAGCTATCAGCTCTGGAAACACCATATATTTT.

CDR3 residues: CASSPRQGGYEQYF. CDR3 DNA sequence: TGTGCCAGCTCACCCCGACAGGGCGGGTACGAGCAGTACTTC. The V and J genes are TRBV18 and TRBJ2-7; 7 nucleotides match TRBD1. CDR3 length: 14 amino acids. Germline CDR1 KGHSH, CDR2 LQKENI. Unmatched junction bases numbered 6, after V lost 3 bases and J lost 4 bases.

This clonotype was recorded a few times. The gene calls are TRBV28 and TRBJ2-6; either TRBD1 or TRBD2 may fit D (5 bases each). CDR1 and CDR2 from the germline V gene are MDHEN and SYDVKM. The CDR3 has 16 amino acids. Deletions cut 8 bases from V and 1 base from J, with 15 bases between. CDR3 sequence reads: CASGPGTMSGANVLTF. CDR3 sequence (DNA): TGTGCCAGCGGGCCAGGGACCATGTCTGGGGCCAACGTCCTGACTTTC.

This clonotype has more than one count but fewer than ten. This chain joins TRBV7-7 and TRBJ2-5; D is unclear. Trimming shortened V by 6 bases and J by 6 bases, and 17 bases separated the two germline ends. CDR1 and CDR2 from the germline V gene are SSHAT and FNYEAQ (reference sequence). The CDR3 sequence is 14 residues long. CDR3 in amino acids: CASSKEELEKTQYF. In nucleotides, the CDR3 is TGTGCCAGCAGTAAAGAAGAGTTGGAAAAGACCCAGTACTTC.

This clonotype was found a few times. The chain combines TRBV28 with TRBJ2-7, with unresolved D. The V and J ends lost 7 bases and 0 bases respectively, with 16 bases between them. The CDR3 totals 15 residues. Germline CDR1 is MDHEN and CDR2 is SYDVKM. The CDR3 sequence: CASNRRTLSSYEQYF. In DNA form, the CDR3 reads TGTGCCAGCAACCGAAGGACGTTGAGCTCCTACGAGCAGTACTTC.

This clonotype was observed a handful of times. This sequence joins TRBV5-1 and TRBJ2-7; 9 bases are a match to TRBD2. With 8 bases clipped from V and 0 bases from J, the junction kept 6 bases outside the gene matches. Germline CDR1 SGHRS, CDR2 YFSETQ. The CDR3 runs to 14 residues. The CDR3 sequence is CASQREVSSYEQYF. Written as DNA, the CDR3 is TGCGCCAGTCAGCGGGAGGTGAGCTCCTACGAGCAGTACTTC.

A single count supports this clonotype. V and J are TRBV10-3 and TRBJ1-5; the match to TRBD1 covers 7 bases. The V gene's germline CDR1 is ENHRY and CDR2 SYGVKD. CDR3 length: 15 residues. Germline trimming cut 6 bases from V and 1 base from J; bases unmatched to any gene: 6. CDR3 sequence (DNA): TGTGCCATCAGATCCGACAGGGCGAGCAATCAGCCCCAGCATTTT. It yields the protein CAIRSDRASNQPQHF.

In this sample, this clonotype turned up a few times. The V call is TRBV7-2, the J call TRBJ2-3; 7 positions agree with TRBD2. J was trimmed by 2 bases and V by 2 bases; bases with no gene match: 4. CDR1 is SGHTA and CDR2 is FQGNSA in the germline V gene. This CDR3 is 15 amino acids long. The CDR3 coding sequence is TGTGCCAGCAGCTTATGGCTAGCGGTCACAGATACGCAGTATTTT. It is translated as CASSLWLAVTDTQYF. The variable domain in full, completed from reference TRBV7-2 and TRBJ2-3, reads GAGVSQSPSNKVTEKGKDVELRCDPISGHTALYWYRQSLGQGLEFLIYFQGNSAPDKSGLPSDRFSAERTGGSVSTLTIQRTQQEDSAVYLCASSLWLAVTDTQYFGPGTRLTVL.

The CDR3 DNA is TGCAGCGTTGTCTTTCGCCAGGAGAACACCGGGGAGCTGTTTTTT. Translation gives CSVVFRQENTGELFF. This chain uses TRBV29-1 with TRBJ2-2; D gene unclear. Germline V gives CDR1 SQVTM, CDR2 ANQGSEA. CDR3 length equals 15 residues. V was cut by 4 bases and J by 1 base, with 13 bases left in between.

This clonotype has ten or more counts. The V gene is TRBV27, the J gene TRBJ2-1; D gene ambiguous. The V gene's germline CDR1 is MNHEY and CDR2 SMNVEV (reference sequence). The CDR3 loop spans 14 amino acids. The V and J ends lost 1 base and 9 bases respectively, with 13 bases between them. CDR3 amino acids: CASSLWATVIEQFF. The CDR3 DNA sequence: TGTGCCAGCAGTTTATGGGCTACCGTGATTGAGCAGTTCTTC.

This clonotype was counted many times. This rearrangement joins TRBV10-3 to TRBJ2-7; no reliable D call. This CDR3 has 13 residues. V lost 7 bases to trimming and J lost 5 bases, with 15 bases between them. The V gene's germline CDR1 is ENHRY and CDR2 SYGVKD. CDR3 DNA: TGTGCCATCACCGGATCCCGAGAAGACGAGCAGTACTTC. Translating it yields CAITGSREDEQYF.

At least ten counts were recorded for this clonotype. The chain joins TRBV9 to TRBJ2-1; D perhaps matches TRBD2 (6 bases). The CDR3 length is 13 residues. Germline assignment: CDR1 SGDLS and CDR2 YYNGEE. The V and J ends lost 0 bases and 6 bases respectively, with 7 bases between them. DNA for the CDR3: TGTGCCAGCAGCGTAGGCGGGACCAATGAGCAGTTCTTC. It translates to CASSVGGTNEQFF.

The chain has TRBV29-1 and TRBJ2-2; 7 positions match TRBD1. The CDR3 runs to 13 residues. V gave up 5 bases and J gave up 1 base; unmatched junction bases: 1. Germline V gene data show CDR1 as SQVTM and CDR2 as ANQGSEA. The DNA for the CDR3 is TGCAGCGTTCGGACAGGGAACACCGGGGAGCTGTTTTTT. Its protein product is CSVRTGNTGELFF.

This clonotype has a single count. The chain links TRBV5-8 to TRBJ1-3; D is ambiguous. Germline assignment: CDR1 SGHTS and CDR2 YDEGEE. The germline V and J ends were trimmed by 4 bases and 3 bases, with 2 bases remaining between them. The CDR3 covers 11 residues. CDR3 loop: CASSIGNTIYF. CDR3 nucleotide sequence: TGTGCCAGCAGCATTGGAAACACCATATATTTT. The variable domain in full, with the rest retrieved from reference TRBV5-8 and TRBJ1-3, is EAGVTQSPTHLIKTRGQQATLRCSPISGHTSVYWYQQALGLGLQFLLWYDEGEERNRGNFPPRFSGRQFPNYSSELNVNALELEDSALYLCASSIGNTIYFGEGSWLTVV.

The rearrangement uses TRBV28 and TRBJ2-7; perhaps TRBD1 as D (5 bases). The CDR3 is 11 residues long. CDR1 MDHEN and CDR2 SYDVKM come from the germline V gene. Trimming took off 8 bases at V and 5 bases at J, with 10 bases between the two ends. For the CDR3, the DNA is TGTGCCAGCGGTAAGGACAACGAGCAGTACTTC. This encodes CASGKDNEQYF.

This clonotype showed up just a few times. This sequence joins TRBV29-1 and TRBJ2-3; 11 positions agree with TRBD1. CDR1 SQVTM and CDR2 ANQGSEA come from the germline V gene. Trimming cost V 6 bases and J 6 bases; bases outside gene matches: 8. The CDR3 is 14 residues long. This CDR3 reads CSVEKDRGLDTQYF. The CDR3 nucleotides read TGCAGCGTAGAAAAGGACAGGGGGCTTGATACGCAGTATTTT.

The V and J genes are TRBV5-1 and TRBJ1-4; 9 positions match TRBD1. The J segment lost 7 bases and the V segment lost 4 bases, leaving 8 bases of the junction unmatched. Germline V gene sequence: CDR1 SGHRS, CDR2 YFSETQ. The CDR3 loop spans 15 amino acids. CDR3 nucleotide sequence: TGCGCCAGCAGCGCACCGACAGGGGGGGGTGAAAAACTGTTTTTT. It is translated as CASSAPTGGGEKLFF.

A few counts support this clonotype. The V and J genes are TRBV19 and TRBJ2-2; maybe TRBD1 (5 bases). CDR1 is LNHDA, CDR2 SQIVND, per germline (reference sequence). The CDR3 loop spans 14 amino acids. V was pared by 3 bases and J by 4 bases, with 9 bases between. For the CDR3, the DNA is TGTGCCAGTAGTATCAGGGATACCACCGGGGAGCTGTTTTTT. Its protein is CASSIRDTTGELFF.

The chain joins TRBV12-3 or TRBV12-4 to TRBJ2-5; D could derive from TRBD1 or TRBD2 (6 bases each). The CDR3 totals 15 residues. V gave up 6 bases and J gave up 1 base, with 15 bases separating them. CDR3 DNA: TGTGCCAGCAGCCGTCCGTCGGGGGCCCAAGAGACCCAGTACTTC. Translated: CASSRPSGAQETQYF.